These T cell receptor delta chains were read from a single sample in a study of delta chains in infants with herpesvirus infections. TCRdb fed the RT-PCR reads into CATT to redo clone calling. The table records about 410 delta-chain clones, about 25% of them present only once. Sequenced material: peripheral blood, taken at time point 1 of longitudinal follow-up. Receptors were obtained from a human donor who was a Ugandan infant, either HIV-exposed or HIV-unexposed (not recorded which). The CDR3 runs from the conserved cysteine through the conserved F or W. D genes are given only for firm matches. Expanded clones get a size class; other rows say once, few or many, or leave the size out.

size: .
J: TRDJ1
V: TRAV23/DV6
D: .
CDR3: CAASTQGDADKLIF
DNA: TGTGCAGCAAGCACCCAAGGGGACGCCGATAAACTCATCTTT

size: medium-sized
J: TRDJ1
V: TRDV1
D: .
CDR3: CALGEAGIGDKLIF
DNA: TGTGCTCTTGGGGAAGCCGGGATCGGCGATAAACTCATCTTT

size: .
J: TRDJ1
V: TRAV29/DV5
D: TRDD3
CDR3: CAATRLSTNTGGYDKLIF
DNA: TGTGCAGCAACCCGCCTCTCTACAAATACTGGGGGATACGATAAACTCATCTTT

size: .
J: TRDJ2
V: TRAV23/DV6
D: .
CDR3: CAGPGDPGVAAQLFF
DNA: TGTGCTGGGCCTGGGGACCCTGGCGTGGCAGCACAACTCTTCTTT

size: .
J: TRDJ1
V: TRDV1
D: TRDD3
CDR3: CALGASDLLGGDKLIF
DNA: TGTGCTCTTGGGGCCTCAGATCTACTGGGGGGCGATAAACTCATCTTT

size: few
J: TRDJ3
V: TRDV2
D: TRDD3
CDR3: CACDTGYWGSSWDTRQMFF
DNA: TGTGCCTGTGACACCGGGTACTGGGGGAGCTCCTGGGACACCCGACAGATGTTTTTC

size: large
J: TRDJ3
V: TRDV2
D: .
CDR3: CACDGAAGYWDTRQMFF
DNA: TGTGCCTGTGACGGGGCAGCCGGCTACTGGGACACCCGACAGATGTTTTTC

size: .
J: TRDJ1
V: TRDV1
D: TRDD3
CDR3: CALGFAPYWGMDTDKLIF
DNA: TGTGCTCTTGGGTTCGCTCCGTACTGGGGGATGGACACCGATAAACTCATCTTT

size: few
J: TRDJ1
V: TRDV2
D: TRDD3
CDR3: CACDTCGGILIF
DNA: TGTGCCTGTGACACTTGCGGGGGGATACTCATCTTT

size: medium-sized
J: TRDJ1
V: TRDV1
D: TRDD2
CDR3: CALGEVTFLREGWGRTDKLIF
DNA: TGTGCTCTTGGGGAGGTTACCTTCCTACGCGAAGGATGGGGGAGGACCGATAAACTCATCTTT

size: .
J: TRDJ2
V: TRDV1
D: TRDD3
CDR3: CALGELVGGRVLRFTGGYRAAQLFF
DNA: TGTGCTCTTGGGGAACTAGTAGGGGGCCGTGTCCTACGCTTTACTGGGGGATATAGGGCAGCACAACTCTTCTTT

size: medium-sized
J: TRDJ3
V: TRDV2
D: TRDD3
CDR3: CACDTVLGDSWDTRQMFF
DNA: TGTGCCTGTGACACCGTACTGGGGGACTCCTGGGACACCCGACAGATGTTTTTC

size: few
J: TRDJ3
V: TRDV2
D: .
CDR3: CACDTGMSSSWDTRQMFF
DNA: TGTGCCTGTGACACCGGGATGTCTAGCTCCTGGGACACCCGACAGATGTTTTTC

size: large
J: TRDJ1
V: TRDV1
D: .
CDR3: CALGELKGFERRTDKLIF
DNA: TGTGCTCTTGGGGAACTGAAAGGATTCGAGAGGAGGACCGATAAACTCATCTTT

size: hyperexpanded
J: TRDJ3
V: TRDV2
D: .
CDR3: CACDTLGINGWDTRQMFF
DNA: TGTGCCTGTGACACCCTGGGGATTAATGGCTGGGACACCCGACAGATGTTTTTC

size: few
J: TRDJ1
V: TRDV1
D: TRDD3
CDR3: CALGDKGFSGGGSVGKLIF
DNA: TGTGCTCTTGGGGATAAGGGCTTCTCCGGTGGGGGATCAGTCGGTAAACTCATCTTT

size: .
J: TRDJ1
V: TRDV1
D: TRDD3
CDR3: CALGELCTRGMGHTDKLIF
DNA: TGTGCTCTTGGGGAACTCTGCACCCGGGGGATGGGACACACCGATAAACTCATCTTT

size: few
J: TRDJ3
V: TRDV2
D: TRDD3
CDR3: CACDRPLYWGIDNTWDPRQMFF
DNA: TGTGCCTGTGATCGTCCCCTCTACTGGGGGATAGATAACACCTGGGACCCCCGACAGATGTTTTTC

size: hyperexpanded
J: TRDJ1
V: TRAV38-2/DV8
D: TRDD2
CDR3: CAYRSLFLPPFPQYTDKLIF
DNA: TGTGCTTATAGGAGCCTCTTCCTACCCCCCTTCCCCCAGTACACCGATAAACTCATCTTT

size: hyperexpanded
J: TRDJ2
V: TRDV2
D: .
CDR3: CACDSMGAPGGKTAQLFF
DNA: TGTGCCTGTGACTCCATGGGGGCTCCCGGGGGAAAGACAGCACAACTCTTCTTT

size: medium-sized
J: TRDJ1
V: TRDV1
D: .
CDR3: CALGELDNRIVYTDKLIF
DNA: TGTGCTCTTGGGGAACTTGATAATCGGATAGTGTACACCGATAAACTCATCTTT

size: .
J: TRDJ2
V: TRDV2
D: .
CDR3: CACDTAGGKTAQLFF
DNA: TGTGCCTGTGACACCGCCGGGGGAAAGACAGCACAACTCTTCTTT

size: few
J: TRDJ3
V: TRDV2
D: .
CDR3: CACDTGDANSWDTRQMFF
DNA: TGTGCCTGTGACACCGGGGATGCTAACTCCTGGGACACCCGACAGATGTTTTTC

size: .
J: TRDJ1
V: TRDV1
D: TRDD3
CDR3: CALGELPPLFLPVLGDTAADKLIF
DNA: TGTGCTCTTGGGGAACTCCCCCCTCTCTTCCTACCGGTACTGGGGGATACAGCCGCCGATAAACTCATCTTT

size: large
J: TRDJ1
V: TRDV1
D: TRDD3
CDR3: CALGEPTPYLGDYTDKLIF
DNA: TGTGCTCTTGGGGAACCCACACCCTACCTGGGGGATTACACCGATAAACTCATCTTT

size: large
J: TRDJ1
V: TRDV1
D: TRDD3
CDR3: CALGVPSGLGEIIF
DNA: TGTGCTCTTGGGGTCCCTTCGGGGCTGGGGGAGATCATCTTT

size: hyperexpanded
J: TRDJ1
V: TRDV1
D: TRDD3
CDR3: CALGESFLSTGGDDKLIF
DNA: TGTGCTCTTGGGGAATCCTTCTTGAGTACTGGGGGGGACGATAAACTCATCTTT

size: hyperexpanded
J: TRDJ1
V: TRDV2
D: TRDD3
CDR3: CACDTGFWWGADWGRTDKLIF
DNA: TGTGCCTGTGACACCGGATTTTGGTGGGGGGCGGACTGGGGCCGCACCGATAAACTCATCTTT

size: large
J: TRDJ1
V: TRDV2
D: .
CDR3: CACDTVGIGRNKLIF
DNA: TGTGCCTGTGACACCGTTGGGATAGGGAGAAATAAACTCATCTTT

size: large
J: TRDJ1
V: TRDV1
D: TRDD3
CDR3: CALGYFLRGGGGYAPYTDKLIF
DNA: TGTGCTCTTGGTTACTTCCTACGAGGAGGTGGGGGATACGCACCGTACACCGATAAACTCATCTTT

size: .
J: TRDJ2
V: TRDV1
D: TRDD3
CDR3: CALGTFSLLGDYPMTAQLFF
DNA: TGTGCTCTTGGGACCTTCTCTCTACTGGGGGATTACCCCATGACAGCACAACTCTTCTTT

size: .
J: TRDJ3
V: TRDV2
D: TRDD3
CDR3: CACDTVGIQGSWDTRQMFF
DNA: TGTGCCTGTGACACCGTGGGGATACAGGGCTCCTGGGACACCCGACAGATGTTTTTC

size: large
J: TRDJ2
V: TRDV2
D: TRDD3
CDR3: CACDKMGDTAQLFF
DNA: TGTGCCTGTGACAAAATGGGGGATACAGCACAACTCTTCTTT

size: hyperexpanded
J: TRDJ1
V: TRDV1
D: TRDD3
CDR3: CALGELNQLTGGYTDKLIF
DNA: TGTGCTCTTGGGGAACTTAATCAGCTTACTGGGGGATACACCGATAAACTCATCTTT

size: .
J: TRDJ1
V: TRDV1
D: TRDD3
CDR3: CALGEWTGPGGYVTDKLIF
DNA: TGTGCTCTTGGGGAATGGACCGGACCTGGGGGATACGTCACCGATAAACTCATCTTT

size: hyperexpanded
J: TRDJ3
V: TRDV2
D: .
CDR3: CACDTVAGRSWDTRQMFF
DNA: TGTGCCTGTGACACCGTAGCTGGTCGCTCCTGGGACACCCGACAGATGTTTTTC